This TCR beta chain was identified during a study of shared clonotypes between healthy human individuals. Study outcomes and limitations: Larger estimated richness was generally recorded for naive subsets relative to memory subsets.

The CDR3 loop spans 16 amino acids. Germline loops: CDR1 MDHEN, CDR2 SYDVKM. Trimming cost V 6 bases and J 0 bases, with 15 bases left between them. Each subset's genomic DNA was split evenly across several immunoSEQ plates. Assay used: immunoSEQ multiplex PCR; TCRdb lists only in-frame clones, some missing. The data show 2,500,000 or so clones, more than 85% seen once. A remark on this clone: Antigen unknown.

The specimen was naive CD4+ T cells from PBMCs. Subset given: CD45RA+ positively selected. The receptor was derived from a man between 18 and 35 years old in good health. Some clones in this sample may be carry-over from other donors' samples. The chain recombines TRBV28 with TRBJ2-1; TRBD2 is a possible D gene (6 bases). The chain's CDR3 is CASRYSSAHSYNEQFF. The CDR3 DNA reads TGTGCCAGCAGGTACTCTAGCGCCCACTCCTACAATGAGCAGTTCTTC.